This T cell receptor (beta chain) was captured in a study of prognosis after radiotherapy for stage I lung cancer. Study information: Tumors were squamous cell carcinoma in roughly seven patients and adenocarcinoma in eleven to twelve.

Germline V gives CDR1 DFQATT, CDR2 SNEGSKA (reference sequence). J gave up 1 base and V 2 bases, and 1 base lay outside the gene matches. The CDR3 sequence is 14 residues long. On this clonotype itself: What it binds is not known.

Template was genomic DNA; TCR beta CDR3 amplified in two multiplex PCR rounds. Used in first-round PCR were primers specific to each TRBV and TRBJ gene. TCRdb recomputed calls from the multiplex PCR reads with MiXCR, one row per CDR3 protein. Of 25,000 to 30,000 distinct CDR3 sequences detected, 31% appear once; the ten largest clones hold 12%. Study-level points and caveats: Reduced unique TCR clone counts were recorded after stereotactic body radiation therapy, with a median of about 9,700 versus 6,500.

The V call is TRBV20-1, the J call TRBJ2-2; TRBD1 matches at 7 bases. The sequence was obtained from a donor of 50 years or more with non-small cell lung cancer. The sequencing used PBMCs, collected before or after stereotactic body radiation therapy (not recorded which). The CDR3, as DNA: TGCAGTGCTAGAAGACAGGGGAACACCGGGGAGCTGTTTTTT. This gives the protein CSARRQGNTGELFF.